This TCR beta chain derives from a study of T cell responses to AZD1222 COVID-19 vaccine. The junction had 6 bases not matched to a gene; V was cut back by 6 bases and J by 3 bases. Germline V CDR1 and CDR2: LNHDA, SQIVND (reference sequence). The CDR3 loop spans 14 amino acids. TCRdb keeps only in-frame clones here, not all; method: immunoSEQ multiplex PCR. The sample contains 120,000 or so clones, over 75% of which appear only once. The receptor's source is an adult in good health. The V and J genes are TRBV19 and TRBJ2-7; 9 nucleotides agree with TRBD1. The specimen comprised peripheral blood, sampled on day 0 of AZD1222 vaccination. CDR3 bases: TGTGCCAGTAGCACCTTGGACAGGGGCTACGAGCAGTACTTC. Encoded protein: CASSTLDRGYEQYF. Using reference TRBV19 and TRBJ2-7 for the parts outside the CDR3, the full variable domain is DGGITQSPKYLFRKEGQNVTLSCEQNLNHDAMYWYRQDPGQGLRLIYYSQIVNDFQKGDIAEGYSVSREKKESFPLTVTSAQKNPTAFYLCASSTLDRGYEQYFGPGTRLTVT.